These 27 T cell receptor beta chains originate from one sample sequenced in a study of a mutant IDH1 vaccine in newly diagnosed glioma (dated by TCRdb to the early 2020s). The method was the immunoSEQ multiplex PCR assay. In TCRdb, the immuneACCESS table is reduced to in-frame sequences with V and J assigned. These tables do not hold every clone; where another copy was compared, an unresolved V gene accounts for under half, and the others remain unexplained. The sample table lists approximately 40,000 clones, 80% to 85% of them with a count of one. The top ten clones comprise 2% to 2.5% of the sample. Their specific antigens are unknown. The intended sense of this specimen's time point label: week 11, during vaccination. A 20-mer mutant IDH1 peptide at 300 micrograms in Montanide made up each vaccine dose, which was injected subcutaneously together with topical imiquimod. This material consisted of PBMCs, taken from a glioma patient whose treatment included an IDH1 peptide vaccine. The receptors originated from a middle-aged man with glioma.

The chain carries TRBV30 and TRBJ2-5; D is unclear. Germline-derived CDR1 and CDR2 are GTSNPN and SVGIG (reference sequence). Trimming shortened V by 6 bases and J by 2 bases, and 13 bases separated the two germline ends. The CDR3 contains 13 residues. The CDR3 loop reads CACLSEGQETQYF. The DNA of the CDR3 is TGTGCCTGTCTCTCGGAAGGTCAAGAGACCCAGTACTTC.

This chain joins TRBV5-6 and TRBJ2-5, with D possibly being TRBD1 or TRBD2 (5 bases each). The germline V and J ends were trimmed by 4 bases and 3 bases, with 10 bases remaining between them. The germline CDR1 and CDR2 sequences are SGHDT and YYEEEE. The CDR3 is made up of 13 amino acids. The CDR3 loop is CASSPGTEETQYF. The CDR3 region has the DNA TGTGCCAGCAGCCCCGGGACGGAAGAGACCCAGTACTTC.

The DNA for the CDR3 is TGTGCCAGTAGTCCCCGCTTCGGTGGAGGGGGATACAATGAGCAGTTCTTC. It yields the protein CASSPRFGGGGYNEQFF. The rearrangement uses TRBV19 and TRBJ2-1; the D call may be TRBD1 or TRBD2 (6 bases each). The length of the CDR3 is 17 residues. Germline assignment: CDR1 LNHDA and CDR2 SQIVND (reference sequence). Trimming cost V 5 bases and J 4 bases, with 21 bases left between them.

The chain uses TRBV11-3 and TRBJ2-1; tentatively, D is TRBD2 (5 bases). The CDR3 length is 15 residues. The germline CDR1 and CDR2 sequences are SGHNT and YENEEA. V was clipped by 1 base and J by 6 bases, with 13 bases between them. CDR3 region: CASSLGRAPSNEQFF. The CDR3 region has the DNA TGTGCCAGCAGCTTAGGGCGGGCCCCGAGCAATGAGCAGTTCTTC. Full variable domain (missing parts from reference TRBV11-3 and TRBJ2-1): EAGVVQSPRYKIIEKKQPVAFWCNPISGHNTLYWYLQNLGQGPELLIRYENEEAVDDSQLPKDRFSAERLKGVDSTLKIQPAELGDSAVYLCASSLGRAPSNEQFFGPGTRLTVL.

The chain has TRBV27 and TRBJ1-1, with D perhaps TRBD1 (5 bases). V was shortened by 6 bases and J by 3 bases, with 11 bases between the two germline ends. CDR1 is MNHEY, CDR2 SMNVEV, per germline (reference sequence). The CDR3 runs to 13 residues. This chain's CDR3 is CASSWGEDTEAFF. As DNA, the CDR3 is TGTGCCAGCAGCTGGGGGGAAGACACTGAAGCTTTCTTT.

The chain combines TRBV10-3 with TRBJ2-6; TRBD2 might be the D (5 bases). V lost 0 bases and J lost 0, with 6 bases in between. This CDR3 is built from 16 residues. In germline, CDR1 is ENHRY, CDR2 SYGVKD. The CDR3 here is CAISESEGSGANVLTF. The CDR3 DNA follows: TGTGCCATCAGTGAGTCAGAGGGCTCTGGGGCCAACGTCCTGACTTTC.

The chain links TRBV5-4 to TRBJ1-2; D ambiguous. The germline gives CDR1 SGHNT, CDR2 YYREEE (reference sequence). Trimming removed 1 base from V and 0 bases from J, with 4 bases in between. The CDR3 has 13 amino acids. In DNA, the CDR3 is TGTGCCAGCAGCTTGACTGCTAACTATGGCTACACCTTC. It specifies CASSLTANYGYTF.

The chain employs TRBV5-1 and TRBJ1-2; TRBD1 is a possible D gene (5 bases). The CDR3 runs 17 residues. V was shortened by 0 bases and J by 0 bases, with 15 bases between the two germline ends. Germline CDR1 reads SGHRS; CDR2 reads YFSETQ. The CDR3 reads CASSLDGGIGSNYGYTF. The CDR3 DNA reads as TGCGCCAGCAGCTTGGACGGGGGAATCGGATCTAACTATGGCTACACCTTC.

In its sample, this clone was seen once. J is TRBJ2-2 and V is TRBV25-1, with D possibly being TRBD2 (7 bases). Trimming stripped 8 bases from V and 6 bases from J, with 19 bases between. Germline V lookup: CDR1 MGHDK, CDR2 SYGVNS. The CDR3 contains 15 residues. In DNA, the CDR3 is TGTGCCAGCGGGGGGCGGGGGCCCGTTGCCGGGGAGCTGTTTTTT. Its translation: CASGGRGPVAGELFF.

This clone was recorded only once. The genes are TRBV7-6 and TRBJ1-4; 7 bases align to TRBD1. This CDR3 contains 13 residues. Trimming at V came to 10 bases and at J to 7 bases, leaving 9 bases not matched to a gene. The germline gives CDR1 SGHVS, CDR2 FNYEAQ. The CDR3 DNA is TGTGCCATTGCGACCGGGACAGCTGAAAAACTGTTTTTT. Protein sequence: CAIATGTAEKLFF.

This chain uses TRBV7-3 with TRBJ2-3; D not resolved. Germline V gives CDR1 SGHTA, CDR2 FQGTGA. V shed 3 bases and J shed 4 bases, with 8 bases lying between them. The CDR3 runs 13 residues. The CDR3 reads CASSFSQPDTQYF. CDR3 in DNA: TGTGCCAGCAGCTTCAGTCAGCCAGATACGCAGTATTTT.

This clone is a singleton in its sample. V is TRBV6-1 and J is TRBJ1-1; a weak D match, TRBD1 (5 bases). The CDR3 extends over 15 amino acids. V gave up 4 bases and J gave up 0 bases, with 12 bases separating them. Germline V CDR1 and CDR2: MNHNS, SASEGT. CDR3 bases: TGTGCCAGCAGTGGAGGGGTTACGATGAACACTGAAGCTTTCTTT. Protein product: CASSGGVTMNTEAFF.

This clone was seen just once. The V call is TRBV12-5, the J call TRBJ2-3; 9 nucleotides agree with TRBD2. After removal of 5 bases from V and 0 bases from J, the junction contained 0 bases not matched to a gene. Germline CDR1 LGHNT, CDR2 FRNRAP. There are 14 residues in the CDR3. The CDR3 reads CASGLAGSTDTQYF. CDR3 DNA sequence: TGTGCTAGTGGTCTAGCGGGAAGCACAGATACGCAGTATTTT.

The gene calls are TRBV7-8 and TRBJ1-5; the D is unclear. The CDR3 totals 17 residues. In germline, CDR1 is SGHVS, CDR2 FQNEAQ. The V and J ends lost 1 base and 7 bases respectively, with 20 bases between them. The CDR3 DNA reads as TGTGCCAGCAGCTTAGGGGCGCAGAAAGTCCTAGGGCAGCCCCAGCATTTT. Translating it yields CASSLGAQKVLGQPQHF.

In this sample, this clone turned up a few times. J is TRBJ2-7 and V is TRBV7-9, with D perhaps TRBD1 or TRBD2 (6 bases each). V dropped 0 bases and J dropped 5 bases, with 17 bases sitting between them. This CDR3 region has 16 residues. In germline, CDR1 is SEHNR, CDR2 FQNEAQ (reference sequence). The CDR3 nucleotides read TGTGCCAGCAGCTTAGCGGCCGGGGGCCAGTGGCACGAGCAGTACTTC. It encodes CASSLAAGGQWHEQYF.

The chain is built from TRBV11-3 and TRBJ2-1, with no clear D. V was shortened by 1 base and J by 6 bases, with 10 bases between the two germline ends. Germline CDR1 is SGHNT and CDR2 is YENEEA. This CDR3 has 14 residues. This chain's CDR3 is CASSLGGSFNEQFF. The CDR3 bases are TGTGCCAGCAGCTTAGGGGGTTCTTTCAATGAGCAGTTCTTC.

The chain is built from TRBV4-3 and TRBJ2-7; TRBD2 aligns across 8 bases. Germline V CDR1 and CDR2: LGHNA, YSLEER. The CDR3 covers 15 residues. The V segment lost 4 bases and the J segment 1 base; nucleotides outside the gene matches: 6. CDR3 sequence (DNA): TGCGCCAGCAGCCCCTACTTAGCGGGGTCCTACGAGCAGTACTTC. It is translated as CASSPYLAGSYEQYF.

J is TRBJ1-5 and V is TRBV7-8; 9 nucleotides align to TRBD1. The CDR3 contains 16 residues. CDR1 and CDR2 from the germline V gene are SGHVS and FQNEAQ. J gave up 6 bases and V 1 base, and 7 bases lay outside the gene matches. Here the CDR3 DNA reads TGTGCCAGCAGCTTAGGCAACAGGGGGCGCCGTCAGCCCCAGCATTTT. Protein product: CASSLGNRGRRQPQHF.

The chain is built from TRBV7-3 and TRBJ2-2; D unclear. Germline V CDR1 and CDR2: SGHTA, FQGTGA. The CDR3 is made up of 15 amino acids. V was shortened by 5 bases and J by 5 bases, with 15 bases between the two germline ends. The CDR3: CASSLVSQVTGELFF. The CDR3 DNA reads TGTGCCAGCAGCCTTGTGTCCCAGGTTACCGGGGAGCTGTTTTTT.

The CDR3 DNA follows: TGTGCCAGCAGCTCCGAGTGGGGAGACAATGAGCAGTTCTTC. This codes for CASSSEWGDNEQFF. The gene calls are TRBV6-5 and TRBJ2-1; D possibly corresponds to TRBD2 (5 bases). The germline CDR1 and CDR2 sequences are MNHEY and SVGAGI. Deletions cut 6 bases from V and 5 bases from J, with 14 bases between. The CDR3 runs 14 residues.

V and J are TRBV6-5 and TRBJ2-5; 7 nucleotides agree with TRBD1. The CDR3 is made up of 14 amino acids. CDR1 and CDR2 (germline): MNHEY, SVGAGI. Trimming took 0 bases from V and 4 from J; bases not matched to a gene: 2. In nucleotides, the CDR3 is TGTGCCAGCAGTTACTCGACAGGGCGAGAGACCCAGTACTTC. Translated, it gives CASSYSTGRETQYF.

The chain carries TRBV6-6 and TRBJ1-2, with D unresolved. The V gene lost 6 bases and the J gene lost 4 bases, with 18 bases spanning the gap. There are 15 residues in the CDR3. CDR1 is MNHNY, CDR2 SVGAGI, per germline (reference sequence). Written as DNA, the CDR3 is TGTGCCAGCAGAGCGACCGACGGTCTATTCTATGGCTACACCTTC. Protein product: CASRATDGLFYGYTF.

The chain is built from TRBV19 and TRBJ2-4; 12 bases map to TRBD2. The V and J ends lost 2 bases and 0 bases, in that order; junction bases with no gene match: 8. The CDR3 spans 19 residues. Germline V gene sequence: CDR1 LNHDA, CDR2 SQIVND (reference sequence). Here the CDR3 DNA reads TGTGCCAGTAGTATACTAGCGGGAGGGCCCGAGGGAGCCAAAAACATTCAGTACTTC. Its translation: CASSILAGGPEGAKNIQYF.

V and J are TRBV19 and TRBJ1-1; TRBD1 aligns across 8 bases. V lost 8 bases and J lost 2; bases outside the gene matches: 10. This CDR3 region has 15 residues. Germline values: CDR1 LNHDA, CDR2 SQIVND (reference sequence). The DNA of the CDR3 is TGTGCCAGTGGAAGACAGGGGTGGGGAAACACTGAAGCTTTCTTT. It specifies CASGRQGWGNTEAFF.

The J gene is TRBJ2-1, the V gene TRBV15, with 13 bases aligning to TRBD2. The CDR3 length is 16 residues. V lost 1 base to trimming and J lost 8 bases; unmatched junction nucleotides: 5. CDR1 and CDR2 (germline): LNHNV, YYDKDF (reference sequence). This chain's CDR3 is CATSRVGLAGPYEQFF. CDR3 bases: TGTGCCACCAGCAGAGTGGGACTAGCGGGACCCTATGAGCAGTTCTTC.

This clone came up once. The chain carries TRBV11-2 and TRBJ1-1, with D uncertain. This CDR3 spans 14 amino acids. V was pared by 3 bases and J by 0 bases, with 8 bases between. Germline V gene sequence: CDR1 SGHAT, CDR2 FQNNGV. CDR3 DNA: TGTGCCAGCAGCTTCGGCCAATTGAACACTGAAGCTTTCTTT. Its protein product is CASSFGQLNTEAFF.

This chain's CDR3 is CSASLPGEQYF. DNA for the CDR3: TGCAGTGCTAGCCTCCCTGGCGAGCAGTACTTC. This sequence joins TRBV20-1 and TRBJ2-5, with D uncertain. The J call may be mistaken, given a closer DNA end match to TRBJ2-7. The CDR3 is 11 amino acids. Germline V gene lookup returns CDR1 DFQATT and CDR2 SNEGSKA (reference sequence).